This TCR beta chain is drawn from a study of blood T cells in healthy people across ages. V was clipped by 3 bases and J by 3 bases, with 8 bases between them. The CDR3 runs to 13 residues. CDR1 and CDR2 from the germline V gene are KGHSH and LQKENI. As concerns this clonotype: Its antigen is as yet unknown.

Whole-study findings and limits: From one million sequenced T cells, diversity estimates were lower bounds.

Combining a sample-barcoded 5' primer with a J-beta primer mix, a second PCR ran for roughly 7 to 11 cycles. TCRdb passed the 5' RACE reads through MiXCR, listing each CDR3 protein once. The data show 600,000 to 1,000,000 distinct CDR3 sequences, 20% to 25% seen once. The data also belong to a second study, concerning T cells of mothers and their children.

The sequence derives from a boy aged 5 to 17 in good health. Sequenced material: blood. J is TRBJ1-1 and V is TRBV18; no reliable D call. The CDR3 DNA sequence: TGTGCCAGCTCACCGGACCTAGACACTGAAGCTTTCTTT. Translating gives CASSPDLDTEAFF.